This record looks at one T cell receptor beta chain sequence and its context. The target antigen is unknown. This sample is drawn from a study of T cells expressing NK-cell markers. The study, taken as a whole, reports: What remained unclear was the HCMV specificity of expanded NKG2C+ T cell clones.

TCRdb re-called the 5' RACE reads; every CDR3 protein appears as one record, without DNA. This table lists hundreds of thousands of distinct CDR3 sequences. Germline assignment: CDR1 SGHRS and CDR2 YFSETQ. The length of the CDR3 is 17 residues. The source is a woman aged 18 to 75 in good health. The sample was blood T cells: a sorted CD56 or NKG2C T cell subset, CD4+ or CD8+ T cells, or bulk PBMC T cells (not recorded which). The V gene is TRBV5-1, the J gene TRBJ2-2; checking the TCRdb D call of TRBD2 is not possible without DNA. CDR3 region: CASSLASGGGSTGELFF.